Listed below are T cell receptor beta chains from one sample, sequenced in a study of control samples from healthy donors and cancer patients. The data were produced by immunoSEQ multiplex PCR, yet TCRdb's version contains in-frame clones alone and is incomplete. The sample records about 110,000 clones, 70% to 90% being singletons. What was sequenced was PBMCs. Receptors were obtained from an older woman with lung cancer. CDR3s include the opening cysteine and the closing phenylalanine or tryptophan. D genes are given only for firm matches. The size field is filled for only some rows; it gives once, few, many or a size class.

D	V	J	size	CDR3	DNA
TRBD2	TRBV30	TRBJ2-1	NA	CAWSVFREGYNEQFF	TGTGCCTGGAGTGTATTCAGGGAGGGCTACAATGAGCAGTTCTTC
TRBD1	TRBV30	TRBJ2-3	NA	CALSPGTGGTTDTQYF	TGTGCCTTATCACCCGGGACAGGGGGAACCACAGATACGCAGTATTTT
NA	TRBV7-2	TRBJ1-6	NA	CASRPTGPNSPLHF	TGTGCCAGCAGACCAACAGGGCCTAATTCACCCCTCCACTTT
TRBD2	TRBV27	TRBJ2-1	NA	CASSLSLAGYNEQFF	TGTGCCAGCAGTTTATCGCTAGCGGGGTACAATGAGCAGTTCTTC
NA	TRBV29-1	TRBJ2-7	NA	CRRTGRVYEQYF	TGCAGACGGACAGGGAGGGTCTACGAGCAGTACTTC
NA	TRBV5-4	TRBJ1-1	NA	CASSKTQSEAFF	TGTGCCAGCAGCAAGACGCAGAGTGAAGCTTTCTTT
NA	TRBV5-1	TRBJ2-5	NA	CASSRTARANQETQYF	TGCGCCAGCAGCCGAACGGCCAGGGCCAACCAAGAGACCCAGTACTTC
TRBD2	TRBV7-2	TRBJ2-5	NA	CASSLISGAQETQYF	TGTGCCAGCAGCTTGATTAGCGGGGCCCAAGAGACCCAGTACTTC
NA	TRBV11-2	TRBJ1-1	NA	CASSFAGNEAFF	TGTGCCAGCAGCTTCGCAGGGAATGAAGCTTTCTTT
TRBD1	TRBV6-2/TRBV6-3	TRBJ2-5	once	CASSYSGTGAQETQYF	TGTGCCAGCAGTTACTCGGGGACAGGGGCACAAGAGACCCAGTACTTC
NA	TRBV9	TRBJ2-1	NA	CASSAQGSSYNEQFF	TGTGCCAGCAGCGCCCAGGGGAGCTCCTACAATGAGCAGTTCTTC
NA	TRBV30	TRBJ1-4	few	CAWSDSPPGEKLFF	TGTGCCTGGAGCGACAGCCCTCCTGGGGAAAAACTGTTTTTT
TRBD1	TRBV5-1	TRBJ2-7	NA	CASSFTGGSYEQYF	TGCGCCAGCAGCTTCACAGGGGGCTCCTACGAGCAGTACTTC
NA	TRBV4-1	TRBJ2-5	NA	CASSQDRGQSFQETQYF	TGCGCCAGCAGCCAAGATCGCGGACAGTCCTTCCAAGAGACCCAGTACTTC
NA	TRBV12-3/TRBV12-4	TRBJ2-7	NA	CASSPQRGQYF	TGTGCCAGCAGTCCCCAGAGGGGGCAGTACTTC
NA	TRBV6-6	TRBJ1-5	once	CASSYLAGNQPQHF	TGTGCCAGCAGCTACCTGGCAGGAAATCAGCCCCAGCATTTT
NA	TRBV19	TRBJ2-7	NA	CASTDNGVAHEQYF	TGTGCCAGTACCGACAACGGCGTGGCCCACGAGCAGTACTTC
NA	TRBV19	TRBJ2-5	NA	CASSISFRVVETQYF	TGTGCCAGTAGTATTAGTTTTAGGGTAGTGGAGACCCAGTACTTC
NA	TRBV20-1	TRBJ1-2	once	CSASRGNYGYTF	TGCAGTGCTAGTCGGGGTAACTATGGCTACACCTTC
NA	TRBV5-4	TRBJ2-7	once	CASSWAGSSYEQYF	TGTGCCAGCAGCTGGGCGGGGAGCTCCTACGAGCAGTACTTC
TRBD2	TRBV25-1	TRBJ2-3	NA	CASSPGVAGVTDTQYF	TGTGCCAGCAGCCCAGGGGTAGCGGGAGTCACAGATACGCAGTATTTT
TRBD1	TRBV5-1	TRBJ1-3	once	CASSPRTGVMNTIYF	TGCGCCAGCAGCCCCAGGACAGGGGTAATGAACACCATATATTTT
NA	TRBV12-3/TRBV12-4	TRBJ1-1	NA	CASSQEALEAFF	TGTGCCAGCAGTCAGGAGGCCCTTGAAGCTTTCTTT
NA	TRBV4-3	TRBJ1-1	NA	CASSPPGRETEAFF	TGCGCCAGCAGCCCCCCGGGCAGGGAGACTGAAGCTTTCTTT
TRBD1	TRBV18	TRBJ2-6	NA	CASSSGQQFSGANVLTF	TGTGCCAGCTCATCGGGACAGCAATTCTCTGGGGCCAACGTCCTGACTTTC
NA	TRBV19	TRBJ2-5	NA	CASSPVSAVRQETQYF	TGTGCCAGTAGTCCTGTGAGTGCAGTGCGACAAGAGACCCAGTACTTC
NA	TRBV1	TRBJ2-7	NA	CTSSQYLDLYEQYF	TGCACCAGCAGCCAATATCTGGACCTCTACGAGCAGTACTTC
TRBD2	TRBV7-9	TRBJ2-3	NA	CASSVQKLGGYTQYF	TGTGCCAGCAGCGTACAGAAGTTGGGGGGGTATACGCAGTATTTT
NA	TRBV7-3	TRBJ2-2	NA	CASSFFPSPNTGELFF	TGTGCCAGCAGCTTCTTTCCTAGCCCAAACACCGGGGAGCTGTTTTTT
NA	TRBV2	TRBJ2-4	NA	CASTLVGAKNIQYF	TGTGCCAGCACCCTCGTTGGAGCCAAAAACATTCAGTACTTC
NA	TRBV7-9	TRBJ1-4	NA	CASSFGGGGNEKLFF	TGTGCCAGCAGCTTCGGGGGAGGAGGCAATGAAAAACTGTTTTTT
NA	TRBV12-3/TRBV12-4	TRBJ1-2	NA	CASSPVSHYGYTF	TGTGCCAGCAGCCCCGTTTCTCACTATGGCTACACCTTC
TRBD2	TRBV29-1	TRBJ2-1	NA	CSVGGLAGRDSYNEQFF	TGCAGCGTTGGGGGACTAGCGGGAAGGGACTCCTACAATGAGCAGTTCTTC
TRBD2	TRBV7-3	TRBJ2-3	NA	CASSLRLAGDGTDTQYF	TGTGCCAGCAGCTTAAGGCTAGCGGGAGATGGCACAGATACGCAGTATTTT
NA	TRBV6-6	TRBJ2-7	once	CASSGSGGTRVNVEVYEQYF	TGTGCCAGCAGTGGATCCGGTGGGACCAGGGTAAATGTGGAGGTATACGAGCAGTACTTC
TRBD1	TRBV5-1	TRBJ2-3	NA	CASSLKTGLDTQYF	TGCGCCAGCAGCTTAAAGACAGGGCTAGATACGCAGTATTTT
NA	TRBV9	TRBJ2-2	NA	CASSVGAGHGANTGELFF	TGTGCCAGCAGCGTAGGTGCGGGGCACGGCGCGAACACCGGGGAGCTGTTTTTT
NA	TRBV29-1	TRBJ2-7	NA	CSVEVPSLSSYEQYF	TGCAGCGTTGAAGTTCCTAGTCTTAGTTCCTACGAGCAGTACTTC
NA	TRBV30	TRBJ1-5	NA	CAWRRPGDQPQHF	TGTGCCTGGAGGCGGCCCGGCGATCAGCCCCAGCATTTT
TRBD1	TRBV19	TRBJ1-2	NA	CATFNPGQGDLSGYTF	TGTGCCACTTTTAACCCGGGACAGGGTGACCTTAGCGGCTACACCTTC
NA	TRBV2	TRBJ2-1	NA	CASSYAELTGHEQFF	TGTGCCAGCAGTTACGCGGAGTTAACAGGGCATGAGCAGTTCTTC
TRBD1	TRBV3-1/TRBV3-2	TRBJ2-2	NA	CASSQAGTGASRELFF	TGTGCCAGCAGCCAGGCCGGGACAGGGGCCTCCAGGGAGCTGTTTTTT
NA	TRBV5-1	TRBJ2-7	NA	CASSYGTPYEQYF	TGCGCCAGCAGCTACGGTACCCCCTACGAGCAGTACTTC
TRBD2	TRBV29-1	TRBJ2-1	NA	CSVETSGNEQFF	TGCAGCGTTGAAACTAGCGGTAATGAGCAGTTCTTC
NA	TRBV3-1/TRBV3-2	TRBJ1-5	NA	CASSQSSGANQPQHF	TGTGCCAGCAGCCAAAGCTCCGGCGCCAATCAGCCCCAGCATTTT
NA	TRBV7-2	TRBJ2-7	NA	CASKTGNTYEQYF	TGTGCCAGCAAGACAGGTAATACGTACGAGCAGTACTTC
NA	TRBV29-1	TRBJ1-1	NA	CSVEEGSPRRAMNTEAFF	TGCAGCGTTGAAGAAGGTTCCCCGAGGAGGGCTATGAACACTGAAGCTTTCTTT
NA	TRBV6-1	TRBJ2-5	few	CASSEIIGAELRETQYF	TGTGCCAGCAGTGAAATTATTGGGGCCGAGTTGAGAGAGACCCAGTACTTC
NA	TRBV5-1	TRBJ1-1	NA	CASSLDGTEAFF	TGCGCCAGCAGCTTGGACGGGACTGAAGCTTTCTTT
TRBD1	TRBV19	TRBJ1-5	NA	CASSTTGQGADQPQHF	TGTGCCAGTAGTACAACGGGACAGGGGGCCGATCAGCCCCAGCATTTT
NA	TRBV24-1	TRBJ2-3	once	CATSDSRTPWATDTQYF	TGTGCCACCAGTGATTCTCGGACTCCCTGGGCAACAGATACGCAGTATTTT
NA	TRBV5-1	TRBJ1-2	NA	CASSLSGNYGYTF	TGCGCCAGCAGCTTATCAGGGAACTATGGCTACACCTTC
NA	TRBV7-9	TRBJ2-7	NA	CASSLPGSRAGEQYF	TGTGCCAGCAGTCTTCCTGGGTCTCGGGCGGGGGAGCAGTACTTC